This is a list of T cell receptor beta chains from one sample in a study of T-cell memory formation after mild COVID-19. TCRdb redid the calling of the 5' RACE reads with MiXCR, one entry per CDR3 protein. Of about 470,000 distinct CDR3 sequences in the sample, over 15% were seen once. Sequencing was performed on PBMCs or a T cell subset sorted from them (not recorded which). The source of these receptors is an adult woman who had mild COVID-19 (a few samples of this study predate the infection). Cell type and time point are not known. CDR3s include the opening cysteine and the closing phenylalanine or tryptophan. A D gene is named only where the DNA matches it firmly. The size of a clone is reported for some rows only, either as once, few or many, or as a class for expanded clones.

cdr3_nt	cdr3_aa	d_call	v_call	clone_size	j_call
TGCAGTGCTAGCCCCTCTAGCGGGAGAATTCAAGAGACCCAGTACTTC	CSASPSSGRIQETQYF	TRBD2	TRBV20-1	NA	TRBJ2-5
TGTGCCAGCAGTGAATTCTTGCGGGGCCTCAGCACAGATACGCAGTATTTT	CASSEFLRGLSTDTQYF	NA	TRBV25-1	few	TRBJ2-3
TGCGCCAGCGGCTGGGGCGGGGGCACAGATACGCAGTATTTT	CASGWGGGTDTQYF	NA	TRBV5-1	NA	TRBJ2-3
TGCGCCAGCAGCCACTTCATAGACAGGGCCAGGACTGAAGCTTTCTTT	CASSHFIDRARTEAFF	TRBD1	TRBV4-1	NA	TRBJ1-1
TGTGCCACCAGCAGAGCTGAGGGAAATGAGCAGTTCTTC	CATSRAEGNEQFF	NA	TRBV15	NA	TRBJ2-1
TGTGCCAGCAGCTTAGACGCGGGAGGCAGCTCCTACGAGCAGTACTTC	CASSLDAGGSSYEQYF	TRBD2	TRBV7-9	NA	TRBJ2-7
TGCGCCAGCAGCCAAAATGACGGCAGCTACGAGCAGTACTTC	CASSQNDGSYEQYF	NA	TRBV4-1	NA	TRBJ2-7
TGTGCCAGCAGCAAAGCGCGCCCGTTTTCCTACAATGAGCAGTTCTTC	CASSKARPFSYNEQFF	NA	TRBV21-1	NA	TRBJ2-1
TGCAGCGTCCTACTAGCGGGAATGTATACGCAGTATTTT	CSVLLAGMYTQYF	TRBD2	TRBV29-1	NA	TRBJ2-3
TGTGCCAGCTCACGCCAGGGTTTTGGAGCTTTCTTT	CASSRQGFGAFF	NA	TRBV18	few	TRBJ1-1
TGTGCCAGTAGTATCGCTGTGGACACTGAAGCTTTCTTT	CASSIAVDTEAFF	NA	TRBV19	few	TRBJ1-1
TGCGCCAGCAGCTTGGGCACAGGGCTTTGGAACTTC	CASSLGTGLWNF	NA	TRBV5-1	few	TRBJ2-7
TGCAGTGGGTGGGACCCCGGGGCCTATGGCTACACCTTC	CSGWDPGAYGYTF	NA	TRBV20-1	few	TRBJ1-2
TGTGCCAGTAGTATACCAGGGGGCACGAACACCGGGGAGCTGTTTTTT	CASSIPGGTNTGELFF	TRBD1	TRBV19	NA	TRBJ2-2
TGTGCCAGCAGCCGAACTGGGGCGGGAGGGGCCTACGAGCAGTACTTC	CASSRTGAGGAYEQYF	TRBD2	TRBV6-6	NA	TRBJ2-7
TGTGCCAGCAGTTATAGCGGAAGGCGGGATACGCAGTATTTT	CASSYSGRRDTQYF	NA	TRBV6-5	NA	TRBJ2-3
TGTGCCAGCTCACCTTTCGACGAGACCCAGTACTTC	CASSPFDETQYF	NA	TRBV18	NA	TRBJ2-5
TGTGCCAGCAGCTTATTTTCTATGGGGGGTGAAAGTGGCTACACCTTC	CASSLFSMGGESGYTF	NA	TRBV7-6	NA	TRBJ1-2
TGTGCCAGCAGCCAAGGGGGACTAGCGGGCGGGGAGACCCAGTACTTC	CASSQGGLAGGETQYF	TRBD2	TRBV3-1	NA	TRBJ2-5
TGTGCCAGCTCACCCACCGCAGGGGGCGAGCAGTACTTC	CASSPTAGGEQYF	TRBD1	TRBV18	NA	TRBJ2-7
TGTGCCACCGCGTCGACCCGGGAGGCGAACACCGGGGAGCTGTTTTTT	CATASTREANTGELFF	TRBD2	TRBV24-1	NA	TRBJ2-2
TGCGCCAGCAGCTTGTTAGGGGGTTTGAACACTGAAGCTTTCTTT	CASSLLGGLNTEAFF	NA	TRBV5-1	NA	TRBJ1-1
TGTGCCAGCAGTCTACTCTTAGCCGCCAACTATGGCTACACCTTC	CASSLLLAANYGYTF	NA	TRBV12-3/TRBV12-4	NA	TRBJ1-2